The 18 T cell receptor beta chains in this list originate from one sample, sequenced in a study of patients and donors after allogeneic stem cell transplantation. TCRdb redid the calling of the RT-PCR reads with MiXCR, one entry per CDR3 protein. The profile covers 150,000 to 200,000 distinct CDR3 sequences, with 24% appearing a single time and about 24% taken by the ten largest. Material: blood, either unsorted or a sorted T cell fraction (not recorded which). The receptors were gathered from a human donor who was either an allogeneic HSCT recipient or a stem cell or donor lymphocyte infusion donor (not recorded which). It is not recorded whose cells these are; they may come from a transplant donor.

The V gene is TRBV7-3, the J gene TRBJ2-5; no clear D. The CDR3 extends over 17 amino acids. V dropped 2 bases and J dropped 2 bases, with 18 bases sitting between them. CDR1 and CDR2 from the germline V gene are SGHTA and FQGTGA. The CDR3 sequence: CASSLLPYPNPQETQYF. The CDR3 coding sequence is TGTGCCAGCAGCTTACTTCCGTACCCGAACCCTCAAGAGACCCAGTACTTC.

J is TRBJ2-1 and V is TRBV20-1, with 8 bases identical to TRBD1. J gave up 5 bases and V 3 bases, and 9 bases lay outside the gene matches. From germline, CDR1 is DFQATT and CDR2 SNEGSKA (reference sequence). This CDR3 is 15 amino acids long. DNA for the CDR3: TGCAGTGCTAGCCGATCCAGGACAGGGAACAATGAGCAGTTCTTC. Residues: CSASRSRTGNNEQFF.

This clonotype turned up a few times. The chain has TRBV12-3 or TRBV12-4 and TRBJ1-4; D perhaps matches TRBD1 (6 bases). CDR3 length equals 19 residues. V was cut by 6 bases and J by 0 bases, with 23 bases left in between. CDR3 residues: CASSQGQRITVSTNEKLFF. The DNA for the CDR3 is TGTGCCAGCAGCCAAGGACAGAGGATAACCGTTTCAACTAATGAAAAACTGTTTTTT.

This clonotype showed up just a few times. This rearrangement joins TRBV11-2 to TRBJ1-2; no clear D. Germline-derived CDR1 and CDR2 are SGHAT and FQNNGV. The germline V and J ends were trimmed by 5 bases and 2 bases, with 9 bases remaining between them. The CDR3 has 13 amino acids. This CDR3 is CASSRDGNYGYTF. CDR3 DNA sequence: TGTGCCAGCAGCCGAGACGGGAACTATGGCTACACCTTC. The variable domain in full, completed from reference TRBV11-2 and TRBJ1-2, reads EAGVAQSPRYKIIEKRQSVAFWCNPISGHATLYWYQQILGQGPKLLIQFQNNGVVDDSQLPKDRFSAERLKGVDSTLKIQPAKLEDSAVYLCASSRDGNYGYTFGSGTRLTVV.

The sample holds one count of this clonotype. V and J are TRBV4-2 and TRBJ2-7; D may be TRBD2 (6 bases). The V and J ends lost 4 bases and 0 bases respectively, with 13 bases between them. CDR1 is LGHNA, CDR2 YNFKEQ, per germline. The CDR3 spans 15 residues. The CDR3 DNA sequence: TGTGCCAGCAGCCCTCTCGGGGGTTCCTCCTACGAGCAGTACTTC. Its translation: CASSPLGGSSYEQYF.

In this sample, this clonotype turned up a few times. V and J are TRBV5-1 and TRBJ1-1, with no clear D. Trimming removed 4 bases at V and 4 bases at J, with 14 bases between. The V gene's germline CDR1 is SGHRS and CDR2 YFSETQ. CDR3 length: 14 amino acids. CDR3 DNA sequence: TGCGCCAGCAGCCCCCTTAAAGGATCCACTGAAGCTTTCTTT. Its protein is CASSPLKGSTEAFF.

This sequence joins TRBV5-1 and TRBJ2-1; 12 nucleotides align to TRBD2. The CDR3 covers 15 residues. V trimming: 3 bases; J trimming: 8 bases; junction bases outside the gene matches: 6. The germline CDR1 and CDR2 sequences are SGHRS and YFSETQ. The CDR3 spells CASSYRLAGVDEQFF. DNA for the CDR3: TGCGCCAGCAGCTATCGACTAGCGGGGGTGGATGAGCAGTTCTTC.

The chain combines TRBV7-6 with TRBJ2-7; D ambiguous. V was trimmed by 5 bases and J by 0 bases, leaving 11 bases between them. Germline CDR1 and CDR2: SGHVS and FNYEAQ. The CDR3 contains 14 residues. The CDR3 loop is CASSLTVSSYEQYF. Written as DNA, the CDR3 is TGTGCCAGCAGCCTGACCGTTAGCTCCTACGAGCAGTACTTC.

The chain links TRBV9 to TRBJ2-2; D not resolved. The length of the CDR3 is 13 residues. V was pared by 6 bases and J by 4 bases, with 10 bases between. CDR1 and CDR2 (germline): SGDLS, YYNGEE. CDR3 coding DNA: TGTGCCAGCAATCTGGGATCCACCGGGGAGCTGTTTTTT. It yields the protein CASNLGSTGELFF. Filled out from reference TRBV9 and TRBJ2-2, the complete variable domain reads DSGVTQTPKHLITATGQRVTLRCSPRSGDLSVYWYQQSLDQGLQFLIQYYNGEERAKGNILERFSAQQFPDLHSELNLSSLELGDSALYFCASNLGSTGELFFGEGSRLTVL.

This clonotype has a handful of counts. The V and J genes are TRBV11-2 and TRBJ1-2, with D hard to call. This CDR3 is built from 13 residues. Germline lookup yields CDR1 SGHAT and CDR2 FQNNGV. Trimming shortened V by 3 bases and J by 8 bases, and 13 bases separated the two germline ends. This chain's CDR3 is CASSFAGVGGYTF. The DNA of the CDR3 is TGTGCCAGCAGCTTCGCAGGAGTTGGAGGCTACACCTTC. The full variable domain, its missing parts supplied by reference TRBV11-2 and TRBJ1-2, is EAGVAQSPRYKIIEKRQSVAFWCNPISGHATLYWYQQILGQGPKLLIQFQNNGVVDDSQLPKDRFSAERLKGVDSTLKIQPAKLEDSAVYLCASSFAGVGGYTFGSGTRLTVV.

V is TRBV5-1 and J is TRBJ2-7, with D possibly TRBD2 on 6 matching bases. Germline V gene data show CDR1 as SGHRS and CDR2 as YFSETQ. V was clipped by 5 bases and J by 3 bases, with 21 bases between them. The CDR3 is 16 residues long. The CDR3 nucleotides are TGCGCCAGCAGACCGAGGCCCGATGCGGGGATCTACGAGCAGTACTTC. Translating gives CASRPRPDAGIYEQYF.

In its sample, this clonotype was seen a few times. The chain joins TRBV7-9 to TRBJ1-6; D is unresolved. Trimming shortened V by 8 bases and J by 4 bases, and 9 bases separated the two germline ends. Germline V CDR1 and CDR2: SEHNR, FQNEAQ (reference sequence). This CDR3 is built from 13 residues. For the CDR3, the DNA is TGTGCCAGCGATTCGCAGTATAATTCACCCCTCCACTTT. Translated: CASDSQYNSPLHF.

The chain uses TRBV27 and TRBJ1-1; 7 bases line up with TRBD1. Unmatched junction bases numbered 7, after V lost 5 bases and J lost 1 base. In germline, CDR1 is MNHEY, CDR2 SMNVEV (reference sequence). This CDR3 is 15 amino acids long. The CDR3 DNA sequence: TGTGCCAGCAGTCCGGGGACAGTTCCGAACACTGAAGCTTTCTTT. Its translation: CASSPGTVPNTEAFF.

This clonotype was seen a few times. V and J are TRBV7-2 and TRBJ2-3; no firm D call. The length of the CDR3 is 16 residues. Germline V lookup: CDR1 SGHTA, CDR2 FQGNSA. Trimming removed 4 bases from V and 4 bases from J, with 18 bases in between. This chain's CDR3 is CASSSPIVYGSDTQYF. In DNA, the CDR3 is TGTGCCAGCAGCTCCCCCATCGTCTATGGGTCAGATACGCAGTATTTT.

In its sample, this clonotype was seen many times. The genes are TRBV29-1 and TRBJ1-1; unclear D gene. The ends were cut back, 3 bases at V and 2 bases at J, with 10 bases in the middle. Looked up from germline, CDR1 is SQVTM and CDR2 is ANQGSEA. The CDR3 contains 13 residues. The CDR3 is CSVEVGFNTEAFF. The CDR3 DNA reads TGCAGCGTTGAGGTGGGGTTTAACACTGAAGCTTTCTTT.

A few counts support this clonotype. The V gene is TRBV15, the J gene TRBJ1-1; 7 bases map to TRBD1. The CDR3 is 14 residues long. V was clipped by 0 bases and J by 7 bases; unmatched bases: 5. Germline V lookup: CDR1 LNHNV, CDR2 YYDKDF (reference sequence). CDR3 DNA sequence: TGTGCCACCAGCAGAGAAGAGGGGGCGGGTGAAGCTTTCTTT. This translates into CATSREEGAGEAFF.

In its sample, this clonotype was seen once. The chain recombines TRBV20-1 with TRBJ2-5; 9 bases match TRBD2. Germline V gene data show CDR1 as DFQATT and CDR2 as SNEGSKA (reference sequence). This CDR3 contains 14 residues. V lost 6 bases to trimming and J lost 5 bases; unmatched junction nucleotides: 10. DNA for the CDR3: TGCAGTGCAATTAGCGGGAGTTGGTGGGAGACCCAGTACTTC. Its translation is CSAISGSWWETQYF.

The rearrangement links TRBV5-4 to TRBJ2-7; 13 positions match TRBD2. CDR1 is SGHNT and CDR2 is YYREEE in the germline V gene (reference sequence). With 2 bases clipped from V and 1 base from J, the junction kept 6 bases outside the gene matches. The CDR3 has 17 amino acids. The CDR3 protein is CASSFGTSGDYSYEQYF. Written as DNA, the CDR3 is TGTGCCAGCAGCTTCGGGACTAGCGGGGATTATTCCTACGAGCAGTACTTC.